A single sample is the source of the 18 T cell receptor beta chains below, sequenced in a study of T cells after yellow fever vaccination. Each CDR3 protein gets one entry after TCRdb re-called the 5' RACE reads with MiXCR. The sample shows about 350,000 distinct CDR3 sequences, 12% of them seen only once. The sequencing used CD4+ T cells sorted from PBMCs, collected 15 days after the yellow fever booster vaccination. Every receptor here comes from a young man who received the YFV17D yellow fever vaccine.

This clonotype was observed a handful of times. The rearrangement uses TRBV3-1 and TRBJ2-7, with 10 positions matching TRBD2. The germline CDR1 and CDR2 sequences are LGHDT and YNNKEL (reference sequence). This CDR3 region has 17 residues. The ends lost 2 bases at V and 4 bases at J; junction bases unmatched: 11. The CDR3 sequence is CASSQWASGGHGYEQYF. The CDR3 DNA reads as TGTGCCAGCAGCCAATGGGCTAGCGGGGGCCACGGTTACGAGCAGTACTTC.

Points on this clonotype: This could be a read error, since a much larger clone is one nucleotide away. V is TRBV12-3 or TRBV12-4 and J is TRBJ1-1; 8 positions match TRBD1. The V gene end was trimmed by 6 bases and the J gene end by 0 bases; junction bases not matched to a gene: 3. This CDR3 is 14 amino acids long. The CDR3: CASRWTGMNTEAFF. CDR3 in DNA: TGTGCCAGCAGGTGGACAGGGATGAACACTGAAGCTTTCTTT.

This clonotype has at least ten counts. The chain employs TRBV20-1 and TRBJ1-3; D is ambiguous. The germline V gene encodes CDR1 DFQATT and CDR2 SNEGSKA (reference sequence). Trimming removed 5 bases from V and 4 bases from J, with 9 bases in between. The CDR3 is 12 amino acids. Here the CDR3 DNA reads TGCAGTGCTGCTGGGCCCGGAAACACCATATATTTT. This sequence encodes CSAAGPGNTIYF.

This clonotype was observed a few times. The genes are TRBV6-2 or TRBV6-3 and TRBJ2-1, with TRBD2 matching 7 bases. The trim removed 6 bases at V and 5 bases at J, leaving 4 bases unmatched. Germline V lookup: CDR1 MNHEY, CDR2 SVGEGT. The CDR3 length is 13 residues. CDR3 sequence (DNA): TGTGCCAGCAGAAATCTAGCGGACAATGAGCAGTTCTTC. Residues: CASRNLADNEQFF.

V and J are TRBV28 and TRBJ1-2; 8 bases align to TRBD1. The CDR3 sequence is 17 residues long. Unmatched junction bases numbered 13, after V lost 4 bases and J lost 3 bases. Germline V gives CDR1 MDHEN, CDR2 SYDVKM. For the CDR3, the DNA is TGTGCCAGCAGTTCCATAGGCGACAGGGGTGGGCACTATGGCTACACCTTC. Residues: CASSSIGDRGGHYGYTF.

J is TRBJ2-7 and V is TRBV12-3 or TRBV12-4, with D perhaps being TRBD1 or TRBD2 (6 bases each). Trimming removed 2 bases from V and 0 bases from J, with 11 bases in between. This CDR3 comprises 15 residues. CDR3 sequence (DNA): TGTGCCAGCAGTTTAAGCAGGGGAGGCTCCTACGAGCAGTACGTC. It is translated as CASSLSRGGSYEQYV.

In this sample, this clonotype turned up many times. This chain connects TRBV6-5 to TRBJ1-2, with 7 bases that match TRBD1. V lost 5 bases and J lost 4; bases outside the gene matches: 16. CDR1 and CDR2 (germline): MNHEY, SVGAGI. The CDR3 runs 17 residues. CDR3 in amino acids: CASSLQGDRVWAYGYTF. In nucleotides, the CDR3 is TGTGCCAGCAGTCTCCAGGGGGATCGGGTATGGGCCTATGGCTACACCTTC.

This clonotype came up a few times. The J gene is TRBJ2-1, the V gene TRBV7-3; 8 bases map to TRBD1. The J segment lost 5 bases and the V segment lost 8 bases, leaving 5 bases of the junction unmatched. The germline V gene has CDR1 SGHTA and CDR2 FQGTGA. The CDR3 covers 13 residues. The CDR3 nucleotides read TGTGCCAGCGCGTCGGACAGGGACAATGAGCAGTTCTTC. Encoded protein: CASASDRDNEQFF. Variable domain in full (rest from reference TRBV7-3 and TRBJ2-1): GAGVSQTPSNKVTEKGKYVELRCDPISGHTALYWYRQSLGQGPEFLIYFQGTGAADDSGLPNDRFFAVRPEGSVSTLKIQRTERGDSAVYLCASASDRDNEQFFGPGTRLTVL.

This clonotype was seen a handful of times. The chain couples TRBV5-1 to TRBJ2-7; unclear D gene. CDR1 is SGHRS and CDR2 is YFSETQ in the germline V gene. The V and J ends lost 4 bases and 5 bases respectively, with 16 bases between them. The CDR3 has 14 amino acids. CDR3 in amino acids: CASSPFTGPHEQYF. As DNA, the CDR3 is TGCGCCAGCAGCCCTTTCACCGGGCCTCACGAGCAGTACTTC.

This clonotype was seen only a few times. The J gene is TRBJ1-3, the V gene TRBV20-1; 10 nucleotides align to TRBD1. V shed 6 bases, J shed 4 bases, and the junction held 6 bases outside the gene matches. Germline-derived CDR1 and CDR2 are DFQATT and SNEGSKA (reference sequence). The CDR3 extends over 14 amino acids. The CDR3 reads CSAPDRGIGNTIYF. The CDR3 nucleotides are TGCAGTGCCCCGGACAGGGGGATCGGAAACACCATATATTTT.

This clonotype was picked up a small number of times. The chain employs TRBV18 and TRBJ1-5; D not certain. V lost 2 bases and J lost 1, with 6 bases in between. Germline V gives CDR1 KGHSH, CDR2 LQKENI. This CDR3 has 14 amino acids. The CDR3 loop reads CASSPTESNQPQHF. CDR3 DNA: TGTGCCAGCTCACCAACGGAGAGCAATCAGCCCCAGCATTTT.

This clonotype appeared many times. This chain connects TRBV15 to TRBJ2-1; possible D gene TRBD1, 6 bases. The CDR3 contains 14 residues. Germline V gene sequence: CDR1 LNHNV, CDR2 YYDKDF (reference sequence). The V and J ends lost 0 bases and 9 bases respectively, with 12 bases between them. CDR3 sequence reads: CATSRDPGAGEQFF. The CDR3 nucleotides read TGTGCCACCAGCAGAGACCCAGGGGCGGGTGAGCAGTTCTTC.

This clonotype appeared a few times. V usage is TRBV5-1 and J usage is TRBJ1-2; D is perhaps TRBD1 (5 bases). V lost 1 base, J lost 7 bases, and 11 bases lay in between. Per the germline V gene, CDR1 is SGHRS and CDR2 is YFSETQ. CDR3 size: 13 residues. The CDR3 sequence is CASSLLGVSGYTF. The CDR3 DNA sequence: TGCGCCAGCAGCTTGCTGGGGGTTAGTGGCTACACCTTC.

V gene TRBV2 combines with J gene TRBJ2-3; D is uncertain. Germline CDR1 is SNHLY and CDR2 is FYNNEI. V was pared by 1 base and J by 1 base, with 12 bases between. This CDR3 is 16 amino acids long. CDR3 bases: TGTGCCAGCAGTGAAGACCCGGGTGGGGGCACAGATACGCAGTATTTT. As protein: CASSEDPGGGTDTQYF.

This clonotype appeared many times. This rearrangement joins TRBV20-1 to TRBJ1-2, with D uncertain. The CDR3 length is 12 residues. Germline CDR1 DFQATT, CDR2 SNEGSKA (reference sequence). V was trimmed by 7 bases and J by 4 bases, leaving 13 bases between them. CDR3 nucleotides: TGCAGTGTAGCTCCCCGGGGCTATGGCTACACCTTC. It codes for CSVAPRGYGYTF.

DNA for the CDR3: TGCGCCAGCAGCCCGGAGACAGGGGGCAGTAATGAAAAACTGTTTTTT. As protein: CASSPETGGSNEKLFF. This chain joins TRBV5-1 and TRBJ1-4, with 10 positions matching TRBD1. The V gene end was trimmed by 4 bases and the J gene end by 4 bases; junction bases not matched to a gene: 7. CDR1 SGHRS and CDR2 YFSETQ come from the germline V gene. This CDR3 is 16 amino acids long.

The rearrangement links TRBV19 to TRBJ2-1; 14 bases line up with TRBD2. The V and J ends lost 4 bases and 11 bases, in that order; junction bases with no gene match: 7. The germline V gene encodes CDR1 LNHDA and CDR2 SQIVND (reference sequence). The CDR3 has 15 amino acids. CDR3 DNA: TGTGCCAGTAGTAGCGGACTAGCGGGGGGCATCCAGCAGTTCTTC. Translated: CASSSGLAGGIQQFF. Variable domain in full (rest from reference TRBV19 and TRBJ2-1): DGGITQSPKYLFRKEGQNVTLSCEQNLNHDAMYWYRQDPGQGLRLIYYSQIVNDFQKGDIAEGYSVSREKKESFPLTVTSAQKNPTAFYLCASSSGLAGGIQQFFGPGTRLTVL.

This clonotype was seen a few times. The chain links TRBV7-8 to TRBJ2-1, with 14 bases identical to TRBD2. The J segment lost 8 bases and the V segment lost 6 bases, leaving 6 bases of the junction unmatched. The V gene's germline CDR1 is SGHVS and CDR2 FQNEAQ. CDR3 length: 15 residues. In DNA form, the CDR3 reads TGTGCCAGCAGGGCCGGGACTAGCGGGGGCTATGAGCAGTTCTTC. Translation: CASRAGTSGGYEQFF. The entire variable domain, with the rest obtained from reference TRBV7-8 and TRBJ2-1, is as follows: GAGVSQSPRYKVAKRGQDVALRCDPISGHVSLFWYQQALGQGPEFLTYFQNEAQLDKSGLPSDRFFAERPEGSVSTLKIQRTQQEDSAVYLCASRAGTSGGYEQFFGPGTRLTVL.